The 10 T cell receptor beta chains reported below all come from one sample, sequenced in a study of cytomegalovirus exposure and HLA in healthy donors. TCRdb keeps only in-frame clones here, not all; method: immunoSEQ multiplex PCR. The sample lists some 68,000 clones; around 97% were seen once. The sequenced sample consisted of PBMCs. These receptors were taken from a man aged 18-30 years in good health and CMV-seronegative.

The genes are TRBV9 and TRBJ2-3; a weak D match, TRBD1 (5 bases). Trimming left V 0 bases short and J 6 bases short, with 23 bases between. CDR1 SGDLS and CDR2 YYNGEE come from the germline V gene. The CDR3 is 18 amino acids. The CDR3 DNA reads TGTGCCAGCAGCGTAGGTTCATGGGGCGTCCGTATTCCCGATACGCAGTATTTT. Its protein is CASSVGSWGVRIPDTQYF.

The chain carries TRBV6-1 and TRBJ1-5; no clear D gene. V was cut by 2 bases and J by 2 bases, with 4 bases left in between. Germline lookup yields CDR1 MNHNS and CDR2 SASEGT. CDR3 length: 13 amino acids. This chain's CDR3 is CASSELGNQPQHF. CDR3 in DNA: TGTGCCAGCAGTGAACTCGGCAATCAGCCCCAGCATTTT.

The J gene is TRBJ1-2, the V gene TRBV30; a possible D gene is TRBD1 (6 bases). This CDR3 contains 13 residues. Trimming cost V 4 bases and J 4 bases, with 13 bases left between them. Germline CDR1 is GTSNPN and CDR2 is SVGIG (reference sequence). The CDR3: CAWTRTDGYGYTF. CDR3 coding DNA: TGTGCCTGGACCAGGACAGATGGCTATGGCTACACCTTC.

The chain uses TRBV4-1 and TRBJ1-1; TRBD1 aligns across 9 bases. Trimming removed 1 base from V and 2 bases from J; junction bases left unmatched: 8. The germline gives CDR1 MGHRA, CDR2 YSYEKL. CDR3 size: 17 residues. CDR3 nucleotide sequence: TGCGCCAGCAGCCAAGCGTCGGGGGGACAGGGTAACACTGAAGCTTTCTTT. Protein sequence: CASSQASGGQGNTEAFF.

V and J are TRBV19 and TRBJ2-7, with D perhaps TRBD1 (5 bases). The CDR3 loop spans 16 amino acids. V was shortened by 5 bases and J by 1 base, with 18 bases between the two germline ends. Germline CDR1 and CDR2: LNHDA and SQIVND (reference sequence). CDR3: CASSPGNPGMSYEQYF. The CDR3 DNA reads TGTGCCAGTAGTCCGGGCAACCCAGGGATGTCCTACGAGCAGTACTTC.

The rearrangement joins TRBV29-1 to TRBJ2-7, with a weak D call TRBD2 (7 bases). CDR3 size: 14 residues. V was shortened by 4 bases and J by 0 bases, with 13 bases between the two germline ends. Germline V gives CDR1 SQVTM, CDR2 ANQGSEA. This chain's CDR3 is CSVGGGGSSYEQYF. The CDR3 DNA sequence: TGCAGCGTTGGGGGGGGCGGAAGCTCCTACGAGCAGTACTTC.

V usage is TRBV2 and J usage is TRBJ1-1; D call uncertain. The length of the CDR3 is 11 residues. Between the trimmed V and J ends, which lost 2 bases and 13 bases, there was a span of 11 bases. Germline CDR1 is SNHLY and CDR2 is FYNNEI. This CDR3 is CASSESRPGFF. The CDR3 region has the DNA TGTGCCAGCAGTGAATCCAGGCCCGGTTTCTTT.

The gene calls are TRBV27 and TRBJ2-5; possible D gene TRBD1, 5 bases. Germline CDR1 reads MNHEY; CDR2 reads SMNVEV (reference sequence). CDR3 size: 16 residues. Deletions cut 5 bases from V and 5 bases from J, with 21 bases between. The CDR3 spells CASSTLRDSVRETQYF. The DNA of the CDR3 is TGTGCCAGCAGTACTCTCCGAGACAGCGTTCGCGAGACCCAGTACTTC.

V is TRBV5-6 and J is TRBJ2-1; 7 positions match TRBD2. This CDR3 is 15 amino acids long. Looked up from germline, CDR1 is SGHDT and CDR2 is YYEEEE. With 1 base clipped from V and 3 bases from J, the junction kept 4 bases outside the gene matches. CDR3 sequence reads: CASSLWGDYYNEQFF. The CDR3 DNA is TGTGCCAGCAGCTTGTGGGGGGACTACTACAATGAGCAGTTCTTC.

The CDR3 region is CASSSRGRETQYF. The CDR3 DNA reads TGTGCCAGCAGTTCAAGGGGTAGGGAGACCCAGTACTTC. The chain links TRBV6-5 to TRBJ2-5; perhaps TRBD1 as D (5 bases). The germline V gene encodes CDR1 MNHEY and CDR2 SVGAGI. This CDR3 is 13 amino acids long. With 4 bases removed from V and 5 bases from J, the gap between germline ends came to 11 bases.